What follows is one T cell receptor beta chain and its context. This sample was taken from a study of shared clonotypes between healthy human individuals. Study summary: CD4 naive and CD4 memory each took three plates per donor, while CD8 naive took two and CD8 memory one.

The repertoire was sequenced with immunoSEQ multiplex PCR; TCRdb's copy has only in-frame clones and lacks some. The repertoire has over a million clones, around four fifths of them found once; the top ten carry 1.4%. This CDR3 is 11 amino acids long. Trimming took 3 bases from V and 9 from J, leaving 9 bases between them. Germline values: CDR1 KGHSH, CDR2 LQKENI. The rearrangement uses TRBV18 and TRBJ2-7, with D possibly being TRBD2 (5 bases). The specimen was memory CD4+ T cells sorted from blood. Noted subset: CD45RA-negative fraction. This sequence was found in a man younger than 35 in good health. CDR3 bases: TGTGCCAGCTCACCGGACTTGGGGCAGTACTTC. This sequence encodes CASSPDLGQYF.